The rows below give T cell receptor beta chains drawn from one sample of a study of CD8 T cells in ankylosing spondylitis. TCRdb reanalysed the 5' RACE reads using MiXCR and keeps one entry per CDR3 protein. Among about 130,000 distinct CDR3 sequences listed, approximately 10% were seen once. The sample taken for sequencing was blood, either unsorted or a sorted T cell fraction (not recorded which). Every receptor here comes from a male donor with ankylosing spondylitis or in good health (not recorded which). Both conserved end residues are part of each CDR3. D genes are given only for firm matches. Clone size is shown for a subset of rows, as once, few, many or a class of expanded clone.

TRBJ2-1 many TRBV6-2/TRBV6-3 NA TGTGCCAGCAGGCCAACCGACGAATTTTACAATGAGCAGTTCTTC CASRPTDEFYNEQFF
TRBJ2-4 many TRBV20-1 NA TGCAGTGCTAGAGATTCGGGTTTCCTAGCCAAAAACATTCAGTACTTC CSARDSGFLAKNIQYF
TRBJ2-5 few TRBV7-2 NA TGTGCCAGCAGCCCTAACGGGAGTGGAGAGACCCAGTACTTC CASSPNGSGETQYF
TRBJ2-3 NA TRBV5-1 NA TGCGCCAGCAGCTTGGGGGGACGAACTAGCACAGATACGCAGTATTTT CASSLGGRTSTDTQYF
TRBJ2-7 few TRBV20-1 NA TGCAGTGCTAGCCTAGCACCTTACGAGCAGTACTTC CSASLAPYEQYF
TRBJ2-7 few TRBV14 TRBD2 TGTGCCAGCACCGCAGCTAGCGGGAGTTTGTACGAGCAGTACTTC CASTAASGSLYEQYF
TRBJ2-2 NA TRBV7-9 TRBD1 TGTGCCACCACGCAGGGGGCTAGCACCGGGGAGCTGTTTTTT CATTQGASTGELFF
TRBJ2-2 many TRBV6-2/TRBV6-3 NA TGTGCCAGCAGTTACTCGTATTCCCTCAACACCGGGGAGCTGTTTTTT CASSYSYSLNTGELFF
TRBJ2-3 few TRBV19 TRBD1 TGTGCCAGTATGACAGGGGGCGCAGATACGCAGTATTTT CASMTGGADTQYF
TRBJ1-5 NA TRBV21-1 NA TGTGCCAGCCCCCCGGCACAGGGTTTGGGTCAGCCCCAGCATTTT CASPPAQGLGQPQHF
TRBJ2-3 many TRBV7-2 TRBD2 TGTGCCAGCAGCCCCCGCGGGAGGTCTACCACAGATACGCAGTATTTT CASSPRGRSTTDTQYF
TRBJ2-3 many TRBV12-3/TRBV12-4 NA TGTGCCAGCAGTTCCTACGGGATGACGGGGATAACAGATACGCAGTATTTT CASSSYGMTGITDTQYF
TRBJ2-7 NA TRBV20-1 TRBD2 TGCAGTGCTAGACAATTGACTAGCGGGAGAACTTACGAGCAGTACTTC CSARQLTSGRTYEQYF
TRBJ1-5 few TRBV6-5 NA TGTGCCAGCAGCAGCCTTGGGCAGCCCCAGCATTTT CASSSLGQPQHF
TRBJ1-5 many TRBV20-1 TRBD1 TGCAGTGCTAGTCCCCAGGGGGCCCTTAGCAATCAGCCCCAGCATTTT CSASPQGALSNQPQHF
TRBJ1-3 many TRBV5-5 NA TGTGCCAGCACTACAGGATTCTCTGGAAACACCATATATTTT CASTTGFSGNTIYF
TRBJ2-3 NA TRBV7-2 TRBD1 TGTGCCAGCAGCTTAGTTACAGGGGTGGCAGATACGCAGTATTTT CASSLVTGVADTQYF
TRBJ2-5 many TRBV12-3/TRBV12-4 NA TGTGCCAGCAGTGCCCGACAGCTCCAGGAGACCCAGTACTTC CASSARQLQETQYF
TRBJ2-7 few TRBV7-2 TRBD2 TGTGCCAGCAGCTTAGGAGCGGGAGGGCCCTACGAGCAGTACTTC CASSLGAGGPYEQYF
TRBJ2-3 many TRBV29-1 NA TGCAGCGTTTATACGGGAGCGACAGATACGCAGTATTTT CSVYTGATDTQYF
TRBJ2-5 NA TRBV29-1 NA TGCAGCGTTGAAGATCCCAGGGGAGGACGCAGGGAGACCCAGTACTTC CSVEDPRGGRRETQYF
TRBJ2-5 many TRBV6-1 TRBD1 TGTGCCAGCAGCTCAGGACAGGGCCAAGAGACCCAGTACTTC CASSSGQGQETQYF
TRBJ1-6 many TRBV12-3/TRBV12-4 TRBD1 TGTGCCAGCAGTTCCCGGACAGGGGAAAATTCACCCCTCCACTTT CASSSRTGENSPLHF
TRBJ2-3 many TRBV11-2 TRBD2 TGTGCCAGCAGCTCTCGTGGACTAGCGGGAGGGTCTAGCACAGATACGCAGTATTTT CASSSRGLAGGSSTDTQYF
TRBJ2-1 few TRBV25-1 NA TGTGCCAGCAGTGAGGTTAGATTCAGCAGATTCTCCTACAATGAGCAGTTCTTC CASSEVRFSRFSYNEQFF
TRBJ2-5 few TRBV12-3/TRBV12-4 TRBD2 TGTGCCAGCAGTTTATACCCTAGCGGGAGGGCGGAGACCCAGTACTTC CASSLYPSGRAETQYF
TRBJ2-7 NA TRBV10-3 NA TGTGCCATCAGCTTTCGAAGCTTCCGAGACGAGCAGTACTTC CAISFRSFRDEQYF
TRBJ2-3 many TRBV30 NA TGTGCCTGGAGTGTACGCAGCGAGAGCACAGATACGCAGTATTTT CAWSVRSESTDTQYF
TRBJ2-7 many TRBV3-1 TRBD1 TGTGCCAGCAGCCTTCAGGACAGGGGGTCCTACGAGCAGTACTTC CASSLQDRGSYEQYF
TRBJ1-5 NA TRBV7-9 TRBD1 TGTGCCAGCAGCTTAGGCAGGACAGGGGGCGTTCAGCCCCAGCATTTT CASSLGRTGGVQPQHF
TRBJ2-1 many TRBV5-1 TRBD2 TGCGCCAGCAGCTTGGCCTATGTGGCTAGCGGAGGCAGAGGGTCTTACAATGAGCAGTTCTTC CASSLAYVASGGRGSYNEQFF
TRBJ1-5 many TRBV7-6 NA TGTGCCAGCAGCAAAAGCCAGAAAAATCAGCCCCAGCATTTT CASSKSQKNQPQHF
TRBJ2-7 NA TRBV7-8 NA TGTGCCAGCAGCCCGTTTGGGGACTCCTACGAGCAGTACTTC CASSPFGDSYEQYF
TRBJ2-1 few TRBV5-5 TRBD2 TGTGCCAGCAGCCCCCCCTATGGTCTAGCGGGCTTGGACGAGCAGTTCTTC CASSPPYGLAGLDEQFF
TRBJ2-7 NA TRBV27 NA TGTGCCAGCAGTTCCCACAGGGACGAGCAGTACTTC CASSSHRDEQYF
TRBJ2-7 many TRBV5-1 NA TGCGCCAGCAGCTTTGGGGCGGGAGAGCAGTACTTC CASSFGAGEQYF
TRBJ1-5 many TRBV12-3/TRBV12-4 NA TGTGCCAGCAGTTTAGCCGGGCTGGGCACTAGCAATCAGCCCCAGCATTTT CASSLAGLGTSNQPQHF
TRBJ2-1 many TRBV20-1 NA TGCAGTGCTAGACCGGGTCTGATCAATGAGCAGTTCTTC CSARPGLINEQFF
TRBJ1-6 many TRBV20-1 TRBD1 TGCAGTGCCGCACAGGGGGGAGGCAGGACCCTTAATTCACCCCTCCACTTT CSAAQGGGRTLNSPLHF
TRBJ2-7 many TRBV20-1 TRBD2 TGCAGTGCTAGAGGAGCGGGAGGGTCGAACTACGAGCAGTACTTC CSARGAGGSNYEQYF
TRBJ1-5 many TRBV12-3/TRBV12-4 TRBD1 TGTGCCAGCAGTATCACAGGGGGGGATCAGCCCCAGCATTTT CASSITGGDQPQHF
TRBJ1-1 many TRBV7-6 NA TGTGCCAGCAGCTTAGCGACAGGGAACACTGAAGCTTTCTTT CASSLATGNTEAFF
TRBJ2-1 many TRBV7-3 TRBD2 TGTGCCAGCAGCTCCGCACTAGCGGGAGGGACCAATGAGCAGTTCTTC CASSSALAGGTNEQFF
TRBJ2-1 few TRBV19 NA TGTGCCAGTAGTATAGGGACGGGAGCCTACAATGAGCAGTTCTTC CASSIGTGAYNEQFF
TRBJ2-1 many TRBV14 TRBD2 TGTGCCAGCAGCCAAGATCCGGGAGGGTCTTACAATGAGCAGTTCTTC CASSQDPGGSYNEQFF
TRBJ1-6 many TRBV2 TRBD1 TGTGCCAGCAGGAGGACAGGGGGGCTGAATTCACCCCTCCACTTT CASRRTGGLNSPLHF